Listed here is a single T cell receptor (beta chain). The data were taken from a study of T cell changes during pregnancy in multiple sclerosis. The CDR3 extends over 13 amino acids. The germline V gene encodes CDR1 MDHEN and CDR2 SYDVKM. V was clipped by 6 bases and J by 2 bases; unmatched bases: 1. Sequencing was performed with immunoSEQ multiplex PCR; in TCRdb, only in-frame clones are kept and a portion is missing. The sample has more than 40,000 clones; almost 95% are singletons. The J gene is TRBJ2-1, the V gene TRBV28; 7 bases are a match to TRBD1. Sequenced here: CD8+ T cells from peripheral blood mononuclear cells, sampled in the first trimester of pregnancy. This TCR came from a female donor with multiple sclerosis, enrolled in a pregnancy study. This CDR3 reads CASRGTAYNEQFF. DNA of the CDR3: TGTGCCAGCAGAGGGACAGCCTACAATGAGCAGTTCTTC.